This T cell receptor (beta chain) was observed in a study of post-analysis software for immune sequencing data. General observations from the study: Patients with multiple sclerosis recorded significantly lower normalized Chao1 diversity than controls, the study found. When patients were compared with controls, about 5 TRBV segments were more frequent, TRBV5-6, TRBV5-1 and TRBV20-1 among them.

Concerning this clonotype: Its antigen remains unidentified.

Built from TCR beta cDNA, the libraries had unique molecular identifiers in them. TCRdb independently ran MiXCR on the PCR reads; one entry per CDR3 protein. This sample has around 500,000 distinct CDR3 sequences; around 36% occur once, and the top ten carry 4.5% to 7.5%. Germline-derived CDR1 and CDR2 are SGDLS and YYNGEE. J was trimmed by 6 bases and V by 2 bases; bases with no gene match: 11. CDR3 length: 16 residues. Source material: blood. The sequence came from a girl aged 2 to 17 with multiple sclerosis. This rearrangement joins TRBV9 to TRBJ2-7; 10 nucleotides match TRBD2. CDR3 nucleotide sequence: TGTGCCAGCAGCGTCGGTTCTAGCGGGGGATCAGCCGAGCAGTACTTC. It translates to CASSVGSSGGSAEQYF.